This is a list of T cell receptor beta chains from one sample in a study of identifying expanded T cells in peripheral blood. Profiling relied on immunoSEQ multiplex PCR, and the TCRdb table lists in-frame clones only, not all of them. The data show more than 95,000 clones, with 84% seen just once and around 3.3% held by the top ten. Sample: blood. The receptors here all came from a person aged 18 to 75 in good health. Both conserved end residues are part of each CDR3. The D gene is left open where the match is weak. Some rows have no size entry. The others give once, few or many, or a class for an expanded clone.

V	J	D	size	CDR3	DNA
TRBV4-1	TRBJ2-7	TRBD1	.	CASSQERDRGSYEQYF	TGCGCCAGCAGCCAAGAAAGGGACAGGGGTTCCTACGAGCAGTACTTC
TRBV5-1	TRBJ2-7	TRBD2	.	CASSPGGGFYEQYF	TGCGCCAGCAGCCCCGGGGGGGGCTTTTACGAGCAGTACTTC
TRBV11-3	TRBJ1-4	TRBD1	.	CASSLHPTGANEKLFF	TGTGCCAGCAGCCTCCACCCGACAGGGGCGAATGAAAAACTGTTTTTT
TRBV11-2	TRBJ2-1	.	.	CASSPRIGLFETTGSQFF	TGTGCCAGCAGCCCTAGAATAGGTCTCTTCGAAACAACGGGGAGCCAGTTCTTC
TRBV5-1	TRBJ1-6	TRBD1	.	CASSVGAPGQANSPLHF	TGCGCCAGCAGCGTTGGGGCTCCGGGACAGGCTAATTCACCCCTCCACTTT
TRBV11-2	TRBJ2-6	.	.	CAIYELGLTRSGANVLTF	TGTGCCATCTATGAATTAGGGCTTACCCGCTCTGGGGCCAACGTCCTGACTTTC
TRBV7-2	TRBJ1-1	.	.	CASSPYRIMNTEAFF	TGTGCCAGCAGCCCGTACAGGATAATGAACACTGAAGCTTTCTTT
TRBV5-8	TRBJ1-5	.	.	CASSLEGHSNQPQHF	TGTGCCAGCAGCTTGGAAGGACATAGCAATCAGCCCCAGCATTTT
TRBV19	TRBJ1-5	.	few	CASTIGNQPQHF	TGTGCCAGTACGATCGGGAATCAGCCCCAGCATTTT
TRBV4-1	TRBJ1-2	TRBD1	.	CASSPIRTGYYGYTF	TGCGCCAGCAGCCCCATTAGGACAGGCTACTATGGCTACACCTTC
TRBV5-1	TRBJ2-3	.	.	CASSREADTQYF	TGCGCCAGCAGCCGAGAGGCAGATACGCAGTATTTT
TRBV11-3	TRBJ2-7	.	.	CASSLDWLGTMGHEQYF	TGTGCCAGCAGCTTAGATTGGTTAGGGACGATGGGCCACGAGCAGTACTTC
TRBV6-6	TRBJ2-1	.	once	CASNPKFLGEQFF	TGTGCCAGCAATCCGAAGTTTCTAGGTGAGCAGTTCTTC
TRBV19	TRBJ2-7	.	.	CASSTSSTYEQYF	TGTGCCAGTAGTACGTCCTCCACATACGAGCAGTACTTC
TRBV6-5	TRBJ1-2	.	.	CASSLSADYGYTF	TGTGCCAGCAGCCTAAGTGCTGACTATGGCTACACCTTC
TRBV11-3	TRBJ2-1	TRBD2	.	CASSLPKGLAGINEQFF	TGTGCCAGCAGCTTACCTAAGGGACTAGCGGGGATCAATGAGCAGTTCTTC